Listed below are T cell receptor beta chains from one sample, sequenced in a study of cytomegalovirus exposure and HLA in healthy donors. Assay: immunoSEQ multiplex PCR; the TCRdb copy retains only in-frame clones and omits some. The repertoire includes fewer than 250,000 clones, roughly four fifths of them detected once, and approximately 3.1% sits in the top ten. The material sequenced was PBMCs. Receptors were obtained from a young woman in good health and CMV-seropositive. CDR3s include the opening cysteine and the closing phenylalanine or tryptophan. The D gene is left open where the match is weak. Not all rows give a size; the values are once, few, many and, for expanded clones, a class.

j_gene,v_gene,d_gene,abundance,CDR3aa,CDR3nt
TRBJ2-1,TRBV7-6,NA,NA,CASSPPGFDEQFF,TGTGCCAGCAGTCCCCCCGGGTTCGATGAGCAGTTCTTC
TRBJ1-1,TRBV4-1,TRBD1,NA,CASSQDPWTGGNTEAFF,TGCGCCAGCAGCCAAGACCCCTGGACAGGGGGCAACACTGAAGCTTTCTTT
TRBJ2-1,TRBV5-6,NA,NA,CASRLGAGAYNEQFF,TGTGCCAGCAGATTAGGGGCAGGGGCCTACAATGAGCAGTTCTTC
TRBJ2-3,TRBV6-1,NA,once,CASRQGRGTDTQYF,TGTGCCAGCAGACAGGGAAGGGGGACAGATACGCAGTATTTT
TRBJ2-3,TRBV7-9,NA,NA,CASRRGARTDTQYF,TGTGCCAGCCGCCGGGGGGCGCGCACAGATACGCAGTATTTT
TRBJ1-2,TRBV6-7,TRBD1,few,CASSYWERGQGTGDYTF,TGTGCCAGCAGTTACTGGGAGAGGGGGCAGGGGACAGGAGACTACACCTTC
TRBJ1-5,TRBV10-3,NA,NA,CAISESSLQPQHF,TGTGCCATCAGTGAGTCGAGCTTGCAGCCCCAGCATTTT
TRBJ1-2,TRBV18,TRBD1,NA,CASSPDRGIQNYGYTF,TGTGCCAGCTCACCCGACAGGGGGATTCAGAACTATGGCTACACCTTC
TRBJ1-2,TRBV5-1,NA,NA,CASSLEAGHNYGYTF,TGCGCCAGCAGCTTGGAGGCAGGACATAACTATGGCTACACCTTC
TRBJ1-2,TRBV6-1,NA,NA,CASEDFYGYTF,TGTGCCAGCGAGGACTTTTATGGCTACACCTTC
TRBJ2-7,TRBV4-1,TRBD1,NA,CASSQDRGTGSYEQYF,TGCGCCAGCAGCCAAGATCGGGGGACAGGCTCCTACGAGCAGTACTTC
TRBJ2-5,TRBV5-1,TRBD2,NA,CASSYTSGIKETQYF,TGCGCCAGCAGCTATACTAGCGGTATAAAAGAGACCCAGTACTTC
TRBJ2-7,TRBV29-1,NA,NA,CSVLRQDYEQYF,TGCAGCGTTTTACGACAGGACTACGAGCAGTACTTC
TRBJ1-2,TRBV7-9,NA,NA,CASSPLGPGYTF,TGTGCCAGCAGCCCCTTGGGGCCTGGCTACACCTTC
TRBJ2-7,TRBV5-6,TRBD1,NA,CASSFPGQGTHEQYF,TGTGCCAGCAGCTTCCCCGGACAGGGGACCCACGAGCAGTACTTC
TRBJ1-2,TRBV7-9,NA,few,CASSLQGPYGYTF,TGTGCCAGCAGCTTACAGGGCCCTTATGGCTACACCTTC
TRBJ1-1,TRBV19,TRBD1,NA,CASSTGGIPRGAFF,TGTGCCAGTAGTACAGGGGGCATCCCCCGCGGAGCTTTCTTT
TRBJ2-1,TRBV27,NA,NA,CASSLGRVYNEQFF,TGTGCCAGCAGTTTGGGCAGGGTCTACAATGAGCAGTTCTTC
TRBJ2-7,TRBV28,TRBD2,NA,CASSLTSFHEQYF,TGTGCCAGCAGTCTGACTAGCTTCCACGAGCAGTACTTC
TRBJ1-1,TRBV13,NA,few,CASSLGGRGKDEAFF,TGTGCCAGCAGCTTAGGGGGACGGGGGAAGGATGAAGCTTTCTTT
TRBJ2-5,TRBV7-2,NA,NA,CASSLAGRGETQYF,TGTGCCAGCAGCTTAGCCGGGAGAGGAGAGACCCAGTACTTC
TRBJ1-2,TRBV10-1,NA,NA,CASRGMKVTGTYYGYTF,TGCGCCAGCAGAGGGATGAAGGTAACAGGTACGTACTATGGCTACACCTTC
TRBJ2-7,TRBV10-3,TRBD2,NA,CAISEGLAGSYEQYF,TGTGCCATCAGTGAGGGACTAGCGGGTTCCTACGAGCAGTACTTC
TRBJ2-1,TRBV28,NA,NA,CASTSANSYNEQFF,TGTGCCAGCACCAGCGCCAACTCCTACAATGAGCAGTTCTTC
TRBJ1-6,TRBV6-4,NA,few,CASSDSGDYSPLHF,TGTGCCAGCAGTGACTCAGGCGACTATTCACCCCTCCACTTT
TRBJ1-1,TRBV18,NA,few,CASSPLELMNTEAFF,TGTGCCAGCTCACCACTAGAACTGATGAACACTGAAGCTTTCTTT
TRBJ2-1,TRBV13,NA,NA,CASMLRGREAGEQFF,TGTGCCAGCATGCTTAGGGGGAGGGAGGCCGGTGAGCAGTTCTTC